What follows describes a single T cell receptor (beta chain). The target antigen is unknown. One entry per CDR3 protein results from TCRdb running MiXCR on the reads. The sample holds about 69,000 distinct CDR3 sequences, 25% to 30% seen once. These data come from a study of T cell repertoires in cytomegalovirus infection. Whole-study context: Epitope selection comprised recently identified HLA-C-restricted CMV epitopes and well-studied HLA-B-restricted CMV epitopes. A matching HLA type, together with CMV infection, was signaled by public TCR beta signatures. Findings of the study overall: Predominance within the ex vivo response was attributable to HLA-C-restricted CMV-specific TCR beta clonotypes.

This receptor was identified in a human donor in good health (CMV status not recorded). Some clones in this sample may be carry-over from other donors' samples. The sample in question was CD8+ T cells from cultured PBMCs, obtained from culture after CMV antigen stimulation.

The CDR3 DNA reads TGCAGCGTGAGGTCAGGAAATCAGCCCCAGCATTTT. Protein product: CSVRSGNQPQHF. The chain couples TRBV29-1 to TRBJ1-5; D gene uncertain. The germline V gene encodes CDR1 SQVTM and CDR2 ANQGSEA. V lost 6 bases, J lost 4 bases, and 10 bases lay in between. The CDR3 runs 12 residues.